Listed below are T cell receptor beta chains from one sample, sequenced in a study of response to subunit inactivated influenza vaccine. Each CDR3 protein gets one entry after TCRdb re-called the RT-PCR reads with MiXCR. The table has 550,000 to 600,000 distinct CDR3 sequences, about 11% seen once. Sequencing was performed on PBMCs from blood, taken on the day of vaccination. The receptors come from a man over 45 who received an inactivated influenza vaccine. Both conserved end residues are part of each CDR3. Each record gives: V gene, D gene, J gene, clone size, CDR3 DNA, CDR3 protein. D genes are given only for firm matches. A clone size is listed for some rows: how often the clone was seen (once, few, many), or a class if it is expanded.

v_gene: TRBV2; d_gene: .; j_gene: TRBJ2-1; abundance: few; CDR3nt: TGTGCCAGCACGATGGGACGGGGGACGGTGGGCAATGAGCAGTTCTTC; CDR3aa: CASTMGRGTVGNEQFF
v_gene: TRBV4-1; d_gene: .; j_gene: TRBJ1-3; abundance: many; CDR3nt: TGCGCCAGCAGCCAAGAGGGACCTTACTCTGGAAACACCATATATTTT; CDR3aa: CASSQEGPYSGNTIYF
v_gene: TRBV12-3/TRBV12-4; d_gene: TRBD1; j_gene: TRBJ1-1; abundance: many; CDR3nt: TGTGCCAGCAGTTTAAGGGGGCCCGGTGAAGCTTTCTTT; CDR3aa: CASSLRGPGEAFF
v_gene: TRBV12-3/TRBV12-4; d_gene: TRBD2; j_gene: TRBJ2-3; abundance: few; CDR3nt: TGTGCCAGCAGTCGCGCATTGACTAGCGGCCCCACAGATACGCAGTATTTT; CDR3aa: CASSRALTSGPTDTQYF
v_gene: TRBV5-1; d_gene: TRBD1; j_gene: TRBJ2-5; abundance: .; CDR3nt: TGCGCCAGCTCTAGGGACAGGAATCAAGAGACCCAGTACTTC; CDR3aa: CASSRDRNQETQYF
v_gene: TRBV5-6; d_gene: .; j_gene: TRBJ2-7; abundance: few; CDR3nt: TGTGCCAGCAGCTTGTACGACGAGCAGTACTTC; CDR3aa: CASSLYDEQYF
v_gene: TRBV5-6; d_gene: .; j_gene: TRBJ2-5; abundance: few; CDR3nt: TGTGCCAGCAGCTTCTTTGGCAGGGCACAAGAGACCCAGTACTTC; CDR3aa: CASSFFGRAQETQYF
v_gene: TRBV20-1; d_gene: .; j_gene: TRBJ1-2; abundance: few; CDR3nt: TGCAGTGCTAGCGAGCCGGGCCGCCCGTACGGCTACACCTTC; CDR3aa: CSASEPGRPYGYTF
v_gene: TRBV24-1; d_gene: TRBD2; j_gene: TRBJ2-1; abundance: many; CDR3nt: TGTGCCACCAGTGACGGAACTAGCGGGGGGCGGGATGAGCAGTTCTTC; CDR3aa: CATSDGTSGGRDEQFF
v_gene: TRBV5-1; d_gene: .; j_gene: TRBJ2-5; abundance: few; CDR3nt: TGCGCCAGCAGCTTGGCCTCCGGTAAAGAGACCCAGTACTTC; CDR3aa: CASSLASGKETQYF
v_gene: TRBV11-2; d_gene: .; j_gene: TRBJ2-3; abundance: few; CDR3nt: TGTGCCAGCAGCTTAGTCCCGCAGGGGCGATTTGGCACAGATACGCAGTATTTT; CDR3aa: CASSLVPQGRFGTDTQYF
v_gene: TRBV14; d_gene: TRBD2; j_gene: TRBJ2-1; abundance: .; CDR3nt: TGTGCCAGCAGCCAGTTCCGGGGGGTCTCCTACAATGAGCAGTTCTTC; CDR3aa: CASSQFRGVSYNEQFF
v_gene: TRBV20-1; d_gene: .; j_gene: TRBJ2-7; abundance: few; CDR3nt: TGCAGTGCTTTCAGGGGGGCGGGAAGCCGCTACGAGCAGTACTTC; CDR3aa: CSAFRGAGSRYEQYF
v_gene: TRBV5-1; d_gene: .; j_gene: TRBJ1-1; abundance: few; CDR3nt: TGCGCCAGCAGCTTGGCCTATAACACTGAAGCTTTCTTT; CDR3aa: CASSLAYNTEAFF
v_gene: TRBV4-3; d_gene: .; j_gene: TRBJ1-6; abundance: .; CDR3nt: TGCGCCAGCAGCCAAGATGGACAGCGTAATTCACCCCTCCACTTT; CDR3aa: CASSQDGQRNSPLHF
v_gene: TRBV20-1; d_gene: .; j_gene: TRBJ2-1; abundance: many; CDR3nt: TGCAGTGCTAGAGCGGGGCGGGACTACAATGAGCAGTTCTTC; CDR3aa: CSARAGRDYNEQFF
v_gene: TRBV3-1; d_gene: TRBD1; j_gene: TRBJ2-7; abundance: few; CDR3nt: TGTGCCAGCAGCCAAGGGCAGGGGGCTTCCTACGAGCAGTACTTC; CDR3aa: CASSQGQGASYEQYF
v_gene: TRBV12-3/TRBV12-4; d_gene: .; j_gene: TRBJ2-7; abundance: .; CDR3nt: TGTGCCAGCACCTCCTCGGGGCAGGGGCGCTACGAGCAGTACTTC; CDR3aa: CASTSSGQGRYEQYF